The rows below give T cell receptor beta chains drawn from one sample of a study of cytomegalovirus exposure and HLA in healthy donors. Clones were read by immunoSEQ multiplex PCR, and TCRdb kept only the in-frame ones, dropping some. The sample lists under 200,000 clones; roughly 83% were seen once. Source material: PBMCs. These receptors were taken from a woman aged 50 to 60 in good health and CMV-seronegative. The CDR3 runs from the conserved cysteine through the conserved F or W. A D gene is named only where the DNA matches it firmly. The size field is filled for only some rows; it gives once, few, many or a size class.

v_call: TRBV27
d_call: TRBD2
j_call: TRBJ2-1
clone_size: NA
cdr3_length: 17
cdr3_nt: TGTGCCAGCAGTTTATTGGCTAGCGGCCCCCTATACAATGAGCAGTTCTTC
cdr3_aa: CASSLLASGPLYNEQFF

v_call: TRBV2
d_call: TRBD2
j_call: TRBJ2-3
clone_size: NA
cdr3_length: 16
cdr3_nt: TGTGCCAGCAGTGCGCCCTCCAGCGGGAGGACAGATACGCAGTATTTT
cdr3_aa: CASSAPSSGRTDTQYF

v_call: TRBV28
d_call: NA
j_call: TRBJ2-1
clone_size: NA
cdr3_length: 13
cdr3_nt: TGTGCCAGCCTCACTAGGATCGGTGGTGAGCAGTTCTTC
cdr3_aa: CASLTRIGGEQFF

v_call: TRBV19
d_call: NA
j_call: TRBJ2-3
clone_size: NA
cdr3_length: 16
cdr3_nt: TGTGCCAGTAGTACTTCGAGGGGGGGTATACGGGATACGCAGTATTTT
cdr3_aa: CASSTSRGGIRDTQYF

v_call: TRBV28
d_call: NA
j_call: TRBJ1-4
clone_size: once
cdr3_length: 14
cdr3_nt: TGTGCCACCAGACAGGATAGTGCGAATGAAAAACTGTTTTTT
cdr3_aa: CATRQDSANEKLFF

v_call: TRBV4-3
d_call: NA
j_call: TRBJ2-2
clone_size: NA
cdr3_length: 11
cdr3_nt: TGCGCCAGCAGCCAAGCAGGGGAGCTGTTTTTT
cdr3_aa: CASSQAGELFF

v_call: TRBV11-2
d_call: TRBD1
j_call: TRBJ1-2
clone_size: NA
cdr3_length: 16
cdr3_nt: TGTGCCAGCAGCCTTACCGGGACAGGGGCTAACTATGGCTACACCTTC
cdr3_aa: CASSLTGTGANYGYTF

v_call: TRBV7-9
d_call: NA
j_call: TRBJ2-7
clone_size: NA
cdr3_length: 14
cdr3_nt: TGTGCCAGCAGCTTAGCGGGTGAAAGGGGTGAGCAGTACTTC
cdr3_aa: CASSLAGERGEQYF

v_call: TRBV28
d_call: TRBD2
j_call: TRBJ2-3
clone_size: NA
cdr3_length: 15
cdr3_nt: TGTGCCAGCAATTTACTAGCGGGGGGGATAGATACGCAGTATTTT
cdr3_aa: CASNLLAGGIDTQYF

v_call: TRBV4-1
d_call: TRBD2
j_call: TRBJ2-1
clone_size: NA
cdr3_length: 17
cdr3_nt: TGCGCCAGCAGCCAAGGGGGACTAGCGAGCCCGTTCAATGAGCAGTTCTTC
cdr3_aa: CASSQGGLASPFNEQFF

v_call: TRBV19
d_call: NA
j_call: TRBJ1-1
clone_size: NA
cdr3_length: 15
cdr3_nt: TGTGCCAGTAGTACGTATACAGGGAGGAACACTGAAGCTTTCTTT
cdr3_aa: CASSTYTGRNTEAFF

v_call: TRBV28
d_call: NA
j_call: TRBJ2-5
clone_size: NA
cdr3_length: 11
cdr3_nt: TGTGCCATAGAAAGACAAGAGACCCAGTACTTC
cdr3_aa: CAIERQETQYF

v_call: TRBV19
d_call: TRBD1
j_call: TRBJ1-1
clone_size: once
cdr3_length: 16
cdr3_nt: TGTGCCAGCACTATAAGAGCGGGACAGGGGTCGACTGAAGCTTTCTTT
cdr3_aa: CASTIRAGQGSTEAFF

v_call: TRBV15
d_call: TRBD1
j_call: TRBJ1-2
clone_size: NA
cdr3_length: 14
cdr3_nt: TGTGCCACCAGCTTGGGACAGGGGGCTTATGGCTACACCTTC
cdr3_aa: CATSLGQGAYGYTF

v_call: TRBV4-2
d_call: TRBD2
j_call: TRBJ2-2
clone_size: NA
cdr3_length: 18
cdr3_nt: TGTGCCAGCAGCCCACTTGGTAGCGGGGACAAGAACACCGGGGAGCTGTTTTTT
cdr3_aa: CASSPLGSGDKNTGELFF

v_call: TRBV2
d_call: NA
j_call: TRBJ2-2
clone_size: NA
cdr3_length: 14
cdr3_nt: TGTGCCAGCAGACCCGACTGGATGACCGGGGAGCTGTTTTTT
cdr3_aa: CASRPDWMTGELFF

v_call: TRBV10-3
d_call: TRBD1
j_call: TRBJ2-3
clone_size: NA
cdr3_length: 17
cdr3_nt: TGTGCCATCAGTGAGGCGTGGGACAGGGAAGACACAGATACGCAGTATTTT
cdr3_aa: CAISEAWDREDTDTQYF

v_call: TRBV29-1
d_call: NA
j_call: TRBJ2-3
clone_size: NA
cdr3_length: 14
cdr3_nt: TGCAGCGTCCCGTTGGGGGGGCCGACAGATACGCAGTATTTT
cdr3_aa: CSVPLGGPTDTQYF

v_call: TRBV4-3
d_call: NA
j_call: TRBJ2-5
clone_size: NA
cdr3_length: 16
cdr3_nt: TGCGCCAGCAGCCAAGATGAGGAGGGCCTCGGGGGGACCCAGTACTTC
cdr3_aa: CASSQDEEGLGGTQYF

v_call: TRBV10-3
d_call: NA
j_call: TRBJ1-3
clone_size: NA
cdr3_length: 13
cdr3_nt: TGTGCCATCGGAGGCGTTTCTGGAAACACCATATATTTT
cdr3_aa: CAIGGVSGNTIYF

v_call: TRBV5-6
d_call: TRBD1
j_call: TRBJ1-2
clone_size: NA
cdr3_length: 15
cdr3_nt: TGTGCCAGCAGCTTTGCGGGACAGGGGGCGCTTGGCTGCACCTTC
cdr3_aa: CASSFAGQGALGCTF

v_call: TRBV28
d_call: TRBD1
j_call: TRBJ2-7
clone_size: NA
cdr3_length: 14
cdr3_nt: TGTGCCAGCAGTTCAACCTGGACAGGCCCCGAGGGGTACTTC
cdr3_aa: CASSSTWTGPEGYF

v_call: TRBV30
d_call: TRBD2
j_call: TRBJ2-7
clone_size: NA
cdr3_length: 13
cdr3_nt: TGTGCCTGGAGTGTACAGACTAGCGGGGAGGAGTACTTC
cdr3_aa: CAWSVQTSGEEYF

v_call: TRBV4-3
d_call: NA
j_call: TRBJ1-2
clone_size: NA
cdr3_length: 14
cdr3_nt: TGCGCCAGCAGCCAACCCCAGGGGCTTGGTGGCTACACCTTC
cdr3_aa: CASSQPQGLGGYTF

v_call: TRBV5-1
d_call: NA
j_call: TRBJ2-3
clone_size: once
cdr3_length: 14
cdr3_nt: TGCGCCAGCAGCTTGGGGGGCTATACAGATACGCAGTATTTT
cdr3_aa: CASSLGGYTDTQYF

v_call: TRBV7-9
d_call: TRBD1
j_call: TRBJ2-1
clone_size: NA
cdr3_length: 15
cdr3_nt: TGTTCCAGCAACGAGGGGGCGTGGCAATTCAATGAGCAGTTCTTC
cdr3_aa: CSSNEGAWQFNEQFF

v_call: TRBV28
d_call: NA
j_call: TRBJ1-5
clone_size: NA
cdr3_length: 14
cdr3_nt: TGTGCCAGCGGGGCCCGGGTTGCAGAACAGCCCCAGCATTTT
cdr3_aa: CASGARVAEQPQHF

v_call: TRBV7-9
d_call: NA
j_call: TRBJ1-1
clone_size: NA
cdr3_length: 12
cdr3_nt: TGTGCCAGCAGCTCCACTCGCACTGAAGCTTTCTTT
cdr3_aa: CASSSTRTEAFF

v_call: TRBV5-1
d_call: NA
j_call: TRBJ2-5
clone_size: once
cdr3_length: 16
cdr3_nt: TGCGCCAGCAGCTTGCCCCATCTGGCGACCCTTCGGGAGCAGTACTTC
cdr3_aa: CASSLPHLATLREQYF

v_call: TRBV19
d_call: TRBD1
j_call: TRBJ2-3
clone_size: NA
cdr3_length: 14
cdr3_nt: TGTGCCAGTAGTATCCGGGACAGTGACTATACGCAGTATTTT
cdr3_aa: CASSIRDSDYTQYF

v_call: TRBV28
d_call: TRBD1
j_call: TRBJ2-1
clone_size: NA
cdr3_length: 19
cdr3_nt: TGTGCCAGCAGTTTGACGGTAGGGGGCGGCCCAAGCTCCTACAATGAGCAGTTCTTC
cdr3_aa: CASSLTVGGGPSSYNEQFF

v_call: TRBV5-4
d_call: TRBD1
j_call: TRBJ1-3
clone_size: NA
cdr3_length: 19
cdr3_nt: TGTGCCAGCAGCTCAGGGGTTACAGGGGGAAAACGGGACGGAAACACCATATATTTT
cdr3_aa: CASSSGVTGGKRDGNTIYF

v_call: TRBV7-8
d_call: TRBD1
j_call: TRBJ1-5
clone_size: NA
cdr3_length: 15
cdr3_nt: TGTGCCAGCAGCTTAATGGAGGGGGCTAGTCAGCCCCAGCATTTT
cdr3_aa: CASSLMEGASQPQHF